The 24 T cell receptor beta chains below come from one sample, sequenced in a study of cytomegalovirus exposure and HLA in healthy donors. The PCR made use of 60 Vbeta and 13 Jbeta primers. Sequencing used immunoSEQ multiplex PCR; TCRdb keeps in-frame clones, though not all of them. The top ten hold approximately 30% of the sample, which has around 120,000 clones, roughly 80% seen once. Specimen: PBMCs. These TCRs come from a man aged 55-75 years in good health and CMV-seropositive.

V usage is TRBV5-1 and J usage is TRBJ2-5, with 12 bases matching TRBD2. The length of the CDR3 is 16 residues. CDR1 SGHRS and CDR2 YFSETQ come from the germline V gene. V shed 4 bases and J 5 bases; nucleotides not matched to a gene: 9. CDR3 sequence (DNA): TGCGCCAGCAGCCTACTAGCGGGAGGTCATGAGGAGACCCAGTACTTC. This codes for CASSLLAGGHEETQYF. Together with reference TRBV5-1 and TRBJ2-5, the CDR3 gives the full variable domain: KAGVTQTPRYLIKTRGQQVTLSCSPISGHRSVSWYQQTPGQGLQFLFEYFSETQRNKGNFPGRFSGRQFSNSRSEMNVSTLELGDSALYLCASSLLAGGHEETQYFGPGTRLLVL.

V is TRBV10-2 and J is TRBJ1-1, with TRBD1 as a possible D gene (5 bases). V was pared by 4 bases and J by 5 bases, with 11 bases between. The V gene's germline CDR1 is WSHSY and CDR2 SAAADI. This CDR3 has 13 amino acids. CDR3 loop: CASSVGQGTEAFF. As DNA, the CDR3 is TGCGCCAGCAGTGTAGGGCAGGGTACTGAAGCTTTCTTT.

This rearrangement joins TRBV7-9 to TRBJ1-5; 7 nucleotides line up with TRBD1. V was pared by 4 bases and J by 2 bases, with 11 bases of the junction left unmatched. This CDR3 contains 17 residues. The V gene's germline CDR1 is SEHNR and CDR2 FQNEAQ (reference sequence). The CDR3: CASSSSQGPAGNQPQHF. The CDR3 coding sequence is TGTGCCAGCAGCTCCTCACAGGGGCCGGCGGGCAATCAGCCCCAGCATTTT.

CDR3 sequence: CASSLAGGCYEQYF. The CDR3 DNA follows: TGTGCCAGCAGCTTAGCAGGGGGATGTTACGAGCAGTACTTC. The chain joins TRBV7-4 to TRBJ2-7; TRBD1 might be the D (6 bases). The ends were cut back, 0 bases at V and 4 bases at J, with 10 bases in the middle. CDR1 is SGHVT, CDR2 SQSDAQ, per germline. This CDR3 region has 14 residues.

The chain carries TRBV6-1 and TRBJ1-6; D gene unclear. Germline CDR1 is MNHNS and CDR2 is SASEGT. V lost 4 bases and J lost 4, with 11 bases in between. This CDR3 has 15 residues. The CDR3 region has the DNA TGTGCCAGCAGTGGAGTGGGCAGTTATAATTCACCCCTCCACTTT. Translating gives CASSGVGSYNSPLHF.

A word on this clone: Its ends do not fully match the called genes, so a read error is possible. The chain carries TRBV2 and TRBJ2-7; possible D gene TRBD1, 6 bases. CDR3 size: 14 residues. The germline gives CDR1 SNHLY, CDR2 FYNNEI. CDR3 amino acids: CASSEVGQFYERYF. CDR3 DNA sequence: TGTGCCAGCAGTGAAGTAGGACAGTTCTACGAGCGGTACTTC. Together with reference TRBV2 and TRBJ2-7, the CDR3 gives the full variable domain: EPEVTQTPSHQVTQMGQEVILRCVPISNHLYFYWYRQILGQKVEFLVSFYNNEISEKSEIFDDQFSVERPDGSNFTLKIRSTKLEDSAMYFCASSEVGQFYERYFGPGTRLTVT.

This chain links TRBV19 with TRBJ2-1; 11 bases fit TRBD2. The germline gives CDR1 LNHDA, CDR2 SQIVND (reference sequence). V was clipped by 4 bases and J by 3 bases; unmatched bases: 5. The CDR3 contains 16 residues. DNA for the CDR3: TGTGCCAGTAGTACCCGGGGACTAGCGGTCTACAATGAGCAGTTCTTC. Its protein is CASSTRGLAVYNEQFF.

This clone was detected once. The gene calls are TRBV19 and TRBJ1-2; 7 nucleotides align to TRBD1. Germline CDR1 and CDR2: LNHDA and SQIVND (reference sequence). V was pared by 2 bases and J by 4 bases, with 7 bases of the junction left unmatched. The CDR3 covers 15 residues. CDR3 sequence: CASSITGEAVYGYTF. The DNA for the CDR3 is TGTGCCAGTAGTATAACAGGGGAAGCCGTCTATGGCTACACCTTC.

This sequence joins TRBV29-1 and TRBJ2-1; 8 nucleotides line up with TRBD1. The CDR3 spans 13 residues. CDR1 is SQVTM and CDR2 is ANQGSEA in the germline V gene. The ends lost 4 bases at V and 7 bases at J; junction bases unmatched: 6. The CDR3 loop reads CSVGQGPRNEQFF. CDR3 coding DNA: TGCAGCGTTGGACAGGGGCCCCGTAATGAGCAGTTCTTC.

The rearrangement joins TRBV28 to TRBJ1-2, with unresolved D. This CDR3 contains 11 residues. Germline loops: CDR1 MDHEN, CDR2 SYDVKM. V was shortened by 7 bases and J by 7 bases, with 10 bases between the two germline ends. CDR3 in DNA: TGTGCCAGCACTATAGGAGGTGGCTACACCTTC. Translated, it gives CASTIGGGYTF.

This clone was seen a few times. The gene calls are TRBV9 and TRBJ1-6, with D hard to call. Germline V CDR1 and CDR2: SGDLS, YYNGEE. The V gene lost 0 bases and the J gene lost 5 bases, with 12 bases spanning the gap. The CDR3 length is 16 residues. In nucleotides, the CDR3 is TGTGCCAGCAGCGTAGCTGCGAGTAACGATAATTCACCCCTCCACTTT. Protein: CASSVAASNDNSPLHF.

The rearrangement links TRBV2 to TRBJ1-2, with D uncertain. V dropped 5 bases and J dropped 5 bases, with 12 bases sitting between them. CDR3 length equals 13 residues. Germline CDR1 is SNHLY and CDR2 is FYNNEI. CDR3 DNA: TGTGCCAGCAGTCCGCAGACGGAGTATGGCTACACCTTC. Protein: CASSPQTEYGYTF.

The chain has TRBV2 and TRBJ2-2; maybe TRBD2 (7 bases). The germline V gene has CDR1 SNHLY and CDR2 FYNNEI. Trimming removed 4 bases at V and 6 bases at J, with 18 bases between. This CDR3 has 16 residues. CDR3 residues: CASSAPGGRVAGELFF. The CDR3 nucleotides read TGTGCCAGCAGTGCCCCGGGGGGCCGGGTGGCCGGGGAGCTGTTTTTT. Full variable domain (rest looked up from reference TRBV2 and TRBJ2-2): EPEVTQTPSHQVTQMGQEVILRCVPISNHLYFYWYRQILGQKVEFLVSFYNNEISEKSEIFDDQFSVERPDGSNFTLKIRSTKLEDSAMYFCASSAPGGRVAGELFFGEGSRLTVL.

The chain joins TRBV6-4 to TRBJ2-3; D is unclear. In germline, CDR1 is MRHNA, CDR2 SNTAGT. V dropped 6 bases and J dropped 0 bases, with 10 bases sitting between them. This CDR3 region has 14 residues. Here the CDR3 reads CASSLEGSTDTQYF. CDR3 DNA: TGTGCCAGCAGCCTAGAAGGCAGCACAGATACGCAGTATTTT.

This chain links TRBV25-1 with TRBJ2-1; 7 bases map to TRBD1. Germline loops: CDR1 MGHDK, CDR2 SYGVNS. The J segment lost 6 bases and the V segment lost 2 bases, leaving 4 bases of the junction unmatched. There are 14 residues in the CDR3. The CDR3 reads CASSETGALNEQFF. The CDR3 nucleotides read TGTGCCAGCAGTGAAACAGGGGCTCTCAATGAGCAGTTCTTC.

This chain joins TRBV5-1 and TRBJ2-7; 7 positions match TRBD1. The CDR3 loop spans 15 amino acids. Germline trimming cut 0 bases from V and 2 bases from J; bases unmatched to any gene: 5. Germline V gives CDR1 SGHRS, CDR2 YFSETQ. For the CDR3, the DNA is TGCGCCAGCAGCTTGGAAGGGACAGTACCCTACGAGCAGTACTTC. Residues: CASSLEGTVPYEQYF.

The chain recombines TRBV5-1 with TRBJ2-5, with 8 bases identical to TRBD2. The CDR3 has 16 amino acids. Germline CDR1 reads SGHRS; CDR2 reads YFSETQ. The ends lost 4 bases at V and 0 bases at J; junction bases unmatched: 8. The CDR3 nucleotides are TGCGCCAGCAGCCGGGGGGGGCGGACGTACCAAGAGACCCAGTACTTC. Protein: CASSRGGRTYQETQYF.

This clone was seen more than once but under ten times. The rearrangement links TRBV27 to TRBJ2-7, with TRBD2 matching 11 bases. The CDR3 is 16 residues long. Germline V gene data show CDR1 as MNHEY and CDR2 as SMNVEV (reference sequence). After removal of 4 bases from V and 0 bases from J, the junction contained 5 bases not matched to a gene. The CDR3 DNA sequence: TGTGCCAGCAGTTCCCTAGCGGGAGGACTCTCCTACGAGCAGTACTTC. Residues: CASSSLAGGLSYEQYF.

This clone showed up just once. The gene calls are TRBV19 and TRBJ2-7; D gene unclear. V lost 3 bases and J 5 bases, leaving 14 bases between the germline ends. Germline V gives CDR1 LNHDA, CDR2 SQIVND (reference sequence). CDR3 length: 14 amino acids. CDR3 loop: CASSIFPPVHEQYF. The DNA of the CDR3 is TGTGCCAGTAGTATTTTTCCCCCCGTCCACGAGCAGTACTTC.

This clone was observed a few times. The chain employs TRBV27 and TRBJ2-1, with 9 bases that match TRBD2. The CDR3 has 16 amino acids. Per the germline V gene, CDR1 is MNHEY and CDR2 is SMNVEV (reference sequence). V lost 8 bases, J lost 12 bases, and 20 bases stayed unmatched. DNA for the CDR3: TGTGCCAGCTCCCCAAACCCAGCGGGAGGAGCGATTAGGCAGTTCTTC. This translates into CASSPNPAGGAIRQFF.

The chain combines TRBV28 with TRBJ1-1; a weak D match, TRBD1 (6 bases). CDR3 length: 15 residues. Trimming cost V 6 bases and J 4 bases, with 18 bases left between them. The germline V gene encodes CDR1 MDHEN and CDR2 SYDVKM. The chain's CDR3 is CASRPLAGASTEAFF. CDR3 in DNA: TGTGCCAGCAGGCCCTTAGCGGGGGCGAGCACTGAAGCTTTCTTT.

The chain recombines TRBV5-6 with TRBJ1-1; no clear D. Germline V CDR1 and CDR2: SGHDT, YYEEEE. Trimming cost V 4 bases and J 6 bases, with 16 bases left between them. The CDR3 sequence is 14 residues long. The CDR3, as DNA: TGTGCCAGCAGCAAACATAGATTAGCTCCTGAAGCTTTCTTT. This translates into CASSKHRLAPEAFF. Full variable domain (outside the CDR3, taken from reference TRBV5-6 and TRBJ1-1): DAGVTQSPTHLIKTRGQQVTLRCSPKSGHDTVSWYQQALGQGPQFIFQYYEEEERQRGNFPDRFSGHQFPNYSSELNVNALLLGDSALYLCASSKHRLAPEAFFGQGTRLTVV.

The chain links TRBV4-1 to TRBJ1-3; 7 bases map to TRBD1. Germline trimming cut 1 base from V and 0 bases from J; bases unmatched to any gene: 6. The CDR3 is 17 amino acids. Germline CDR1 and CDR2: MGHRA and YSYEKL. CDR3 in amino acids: CASSQVGQLSSGNTIYF. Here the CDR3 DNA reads TGCGCCAGCAGCCAAGTGGGACAGCTGAGCTCTGGAAACACCATATATTTT.

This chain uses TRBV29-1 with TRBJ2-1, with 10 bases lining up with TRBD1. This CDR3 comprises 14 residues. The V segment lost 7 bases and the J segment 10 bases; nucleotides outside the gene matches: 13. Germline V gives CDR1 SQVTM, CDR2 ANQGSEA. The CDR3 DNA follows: TGCAGCGCTGATAGGGACAGGGGACCGGGAGAGCAGTTCTTC. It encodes CSADRDRGPGEQFF.